The present entry profiles one T cell receptor (beta chain) with its context. Its matching antigen is unknown. The data belong to a study of beta chain features in type 1 diabetes. This CDR3 spans 14 amino acids. The germline CDR1 and CDR2 sequences are SGHTA and FQGNSA. Trimming shortened V by 5 bases and J by 2 bases, and 13 bases separated the two germline ends. Study outcomes and limitations: People with Type 1 diabetes carried modestly yet significantly shorter TCRB CDR3s in all four CD4+ subsets. In patients and controls equally, PCR might favor templates that are shorter. For TCRB rearrangement, an influence of HLA type remained unresolved here.

The investigators reverse transcribed all of the isolated RNA, so they sequenced expressed TCRB transcripts. Generated by immunoSEQ multiplex PCR, the TCRdb table keeps only in-frame clones and is missing some. This sample has 250,000 to 350,000 clones, with 13% to 15% found just once. Sample: naive CD4+ T cells from blood. The chain combines TRBV7-2 with TRBJ2-7, with a tentative D call TRBD2 (6 bases). This receptor was identified in a man aged 30-40 years with type 1 diabetes. CDR3 amino acids: CASSTGTGTYEQYF. CDR3 in DNA: TGTGCCAGCAGCACCGGGACTGGCACCTACGAGCAGTACTTC. The variable domain in full, with the rest retrieved from reference TRBV7-2 and TRBJ2-7, is GAGVSQSPSNKVTEKGKDVELRCDPISGHTALYWYRQSLGQGLEFLIYFQGNSAPDKSGLPSDRFSAERTGGSVSTLTIQRTQQEDSAVYLCASSTGTGTYEQYFGPGTRLTVT.